The 22 T cell receptor beta chains below all came from one sample that was sequenced in a study of OX40 agonist ivuxolimab in advanced cancers. Produced via immunoSEQ multiplex PCR; TCRdb's table is partial and in-frame only. The sample includes 70,000 to 95,000 clones, about 86% of them seen just once. Sequenced here: CD4+ or CD8+ T cells sorted from blood, sampled in a trial of the OX40 agonist ivuxolimab. These receptors all stem from an adult with an advanced solid tumor such as melanoma, head and neck, liver or kidney cancer.

The chain uses TRBV5-5 and TRBJ2-2, with D perhaps matching TRBD1 or TRBD2 (5 bases each). This CDR3 contains 15 residues. Trimming shortened V by 9 bases and J by 2 bases, and 17 bases separated the two germline ends. CDR1 is SGHKS and CDR2 is YYEKEE in the germline V gene (reference sequence). The CDR3 loop is CATSTPGPNTGELFF. The CDR3 region has the DNA TGTGCCACCTCTACTCCGGGGCCAAACACCGGGGAGCTGTTTTTT.

The chain carries TRBV27 and TRBJ2-3; no clear D gene. Trimming removed 5 bases from V and 1 base from J, with 13 bases in between. Germline assignment: CDR1 MNHEY and CDR2 SMNVEV (reference sequence). The CDR3 loop spans 15 amino acids. In nucleotides, the CDR3 is TGTGCCAGCAGTCCTCCCTATCCTCGCACAGATACGCAGTATTTT. This codes for CASSPPYPRTDTQYF.

On this clone: This sample includes further DNA sequences coding for the same CDR3. The V call is TRBV11-2, the J call TRBJ2-5; D gene unclear. There are 13 residues in the CDR3. The V and J ends lost 1 base and 2 bases respectively, with 5 bases between them. The germline gives CDR1 SGHAT, CDR2 FQNNGV. Here the CDR3 DNA reads TGTGCCAGCAGCTTAGGACGGCAAGAGACCCAGTACTTC. Its translation is CASSLGRQETQYF.

The gene calls are TRBV11-3 and TRBJ2-1, with a tentative D call TRBD2 (6 bases). The germline V gene has CDR1 SGHNT and CDR2 YENEEA. Trimming stripped 5 bases from V and 9 bases from J, with 8 bases between. The CDR3 is 11 residues long. The CDR3 is CASSAGFEQFF. The CDR3, as DNA: TGTGCCAGCAGCGCGGGATTTGAGCAGTTCTTC.

The chain employs TRBV9 and TRBJ2-1; 8 positions agree with TRBD1. The CDR3 runs to 16 residues. V gave up 2 bases and J gave up 7 bases; unmatched junction bases: 11. CDR1 and CDR2 (germline): SGDLS, YYNGEE. In nucleotides, the CDR3 is TGTGCCAGCAGCGTGGGACCCAGACAGGGGCGAAATGAGCAGTTCTTC. Translating gives CASSVGPRQGRNEQFF.

This clone has just one count. The chain links TRBV9 to TRBJ2-7, with D possibly TRBD2 on 6 matching bases. V was pared by 3 bases and J by 6 bases, with 19 bases between. The CDR3 totals 15 residues. CDR1 and CDR2 from the germline V gene are SGDLS and YYNGEE. CDR3 DNA: TGTGCCAGCAGCGCCCATAGCGGAATGGGACTCGAGCAGTACTTC. This codes for CASSAHSGMGLEQYF.

The genes are TRBV2 and TRBJ2-5, with D uncertain. CDR3 size: 12 residues. Trimming took 6 bases from V and 2 from J, leaving 7 bases between them. Germline-derived CDR1 and CDR2 are SNHLY and FYNNEI. The CDR3 bases are TGTGCCAGCAGGGCGGCTCAAGAGACCCAGTACTTC. Residues: CASRAAQETQYF.

V gene TRBV10-2 combines with J gene TRBJ2-3, with 8 bases fitting TRBD1. Germline V gives CDR1 WSHSY, CDR2 SAAADI. CDR3 length: 15 residues. V was pared by 5 bases and J by 1 base, with 5 bases of the junction left unmatched. The CDR3 sequence is CASSRTGFGTDTQYF. In DNA, the CDR3 is TGCGCCAGCAGTAGGACAGGGTTTGGCACAGATACGCAGTATTTT.

The chain has TRBV28 and TRBJ1-5, with D hard to call. V lost 6 bases and J lost 0, with 6 bases in between. CDR1 is MDHEN, CDR2 SYDVKM, per germline. The CDR3 has 13 amino acids. CDR3 amino acids: CASRSVSNQPQHF. The CDR3 nucleotides read TGTGCCAGCAGGTCGGTTAGCAATCAGCCCCAGCATTTT.

This chain joins TRBV19 and TRBJ1-5; D ambiguous. V lost 5 bases, J lost 1 base, and 9 bases lay in between. The CDR3 length is 14 residues. CDR1 LNHDA and CDR2 SQIVND come from the germline V gene (reference sequence). The CDR3 loop reads CASSQQRSNQPQHF. DNA for the CDR3: TGTGCCAGTAGTCAACAGCGGAGCAATCAGCCCCAGCATTTT.

The chain recombines TRBV7-9 with TRBJ2-2, with TRBD2 as a possible D gene (6 bases). Germline V gene data show CDR1 as SEHNR and CDR2 as FQNEAQ (reference sequence). The CDR3 is 14 amino acids. V was shortened by 5 bases and J by 1 base, with 8 bases between the two germline ends. The CDR3 region is CASSTGLNTGELFF. CDR3 DNA: TGTGCCAGCAGCACGGGACTGAACACCGGGGAGCTGTTTTTT.

This clone was seen just once. The chain recombines TRBV6-6 with TRBJ2-2; 7 bases are shared with TRBD1. The germline V gene encodes CDR1 MNHNY and CDR2 SVGAGI (reference sequence). Trimming removed 7 bases from V and 3 bases from J; junction bases left unmatched: 5. This CDR3 is built from 14 residues. The CDR3 region is CASTRTGDTGELFF. In DNA form, the CDR3 reads TGTGCCAGCACAAGGACAGGAGACACCGGGGAGCTGTTTTTT.

The chain joins TRBV7-3 to TRBJ2-3, with 10 nucleotides matching TRBD1. Germline V gene data show CDR1 as SGHTA and CDR2 as FQGTGA. The V and J ends lost 5 bases and 6 bases, in that order; junction bases with no gene match: 8. This CDR3 comprises 15 residues. The CDR3 bases are TGTGCCAGCAGCCCTCGACAGGGGGCTACGGATACGCAGTATTTT. Translated: CASSPRQGATDTQYF.

The chain has TRBV5-1 and TRBJ1-1; D gene ambiguous. Trimming shortened V by 3 bases and J by 4 bases, and 16 bases separated the two germline ends. The germline V gene encodes CDR1 SGHRS and CDR2 YFSETQ. The CDR3 covers 15 residues. CDR3 nucleotide sequence: TGCGCCAGCAGCTCAGGACTGGCGTCTGGCACTGAAGCTTTCTTT. As protein: CASSSGLASGTEAFF.

This clone was seen just once. The chain combines TRBV7-6 with TRBJ2-1, with 12 bases that match TRBD2. Per the germline V gene, CDR1 is SGHVS and CDR2 is FNYEAQ. After removal of 3 bases from V and 0 bases from J, the junction contained 6 bases not matched to a gene. This CDR3 contains 18 residues. The CDR3 coding sequence is TGTGCCAGCAGCTTTATTCTAGCGGGGGGGGGCTCCTACAATGAGCAGTTCTTC. Translation gives CASSFILAGGGSYNEQFF.

This clone was picked up one time. The V gene is TRBV4-2, the J gene TRBJ2-3; D is uncertain. Trimming stripped 1 base from V and 2 bases from J, with 10 bases between. There are 15 residues in the CDR3. Germline V gene data show CDR1 as LGHNA and CDR2 as YNFKEQ. Here the CDR3 reads CASSQVGVHTDTQYF. For the CDR3, the DNA is TGTGCCAGCAGCCAAGTTGGGGTTCACACAGATACGCAGTATTTT.

CDR3 in DNA: TGTGCCAGCAGCTCGACAGGGGGGTCCGGGGAGCTGTTTTTT. It is translated as CASSSTGGSGELFF. J is TRBJ2-2 and V is TRBV7-7; 9 bases are a match to TRBD1. Germline CDR1 and CDR2: SSHAT and FNYEAQ (reference sequence). This CDR3 spans 14 amino acids. After removal of 4 bases from V and 6 bases from J, the junction contained 3 bases not matched to a gene.

The V call is TRBV21-1, the J call TRBJ1-4; the table's D call, TRBD1, has no DNA check behind it. TRBV21-1 is labeled a pseudogene. This CDR3 comprises 18 residues. In DNA, the CDR3 is TGTGCCAGCACCAAACCATGGGGCGAGGACAGGCTCTGTGAAAAACTGTTTTTT. It codes for CASTKPWGEDRLCEKLFF.

CDR3 nucleotides: TGTGCCAGCAGTTTAGCGCCTAGCAATTCACCCCTCCACTTT. Amino acids: CASSLAPSNSPLHF. V and J are TRBV28 and TRBJ1-6, with D hard to call. The germline V and J ends were trimmed by 2 bases and 7 bases, with 9 bases remaining between them. The CDR3 totals 14 residues. Germline V CDR1 and CDR2: MDHEN, SYDVKM.

V gene TRBV5-4 combines with J gene TRBJ2-4; TRBD2 matches at 8 bases. CDR3 length: 15 residues. Germline trimming cut 4 bases from V and 7 bases from J; bases unmatched to any gene: 10. Germline V gene data show CDR1 as SGHNT and CDR2 as YYREEE (reference sequence). This chain's CDR3 is CASSPQGAGGNIQYF. The CDR3 coding sequence is TGTGCCAGCAGCCCACAAGGGGCGGGGGGTAACATTCAGTACTTC.

This sequence joins TRBV7-3 and TRBJ2-2, with 7 bases matching TRBD2. This CDR3 is built from 15 residues. V was clipped by 5 bases and J by 6 bases; unmatched bases: 9. The germline gives CDR1 SGHTA, CDR2 FQGTGA. This CDR3 reads CASSQEGGVSGELFF. In DNA form, the CDR3 reads TGTGCCAGCAGCCAAGAGGGAGGGGTCTCCGGGGAGCTGTTTTTT.

This sequence joins TRBV28 and TRBJ1-1; no clear D gene. Germline CDR1 reads MDHEN; CDR2 reads SYDVKM. This CDR3 region has 15 residues. V lost 3 bases and J 9 bases, leaving 20 bases between the germline ends. In DNA form, the CDR3 reads TGTGCCAGCAGTTTCCGTTCGAGTACCGGAAACAAAGCTTTCTTT. It encodes CASSFRSSTGNKAFF.